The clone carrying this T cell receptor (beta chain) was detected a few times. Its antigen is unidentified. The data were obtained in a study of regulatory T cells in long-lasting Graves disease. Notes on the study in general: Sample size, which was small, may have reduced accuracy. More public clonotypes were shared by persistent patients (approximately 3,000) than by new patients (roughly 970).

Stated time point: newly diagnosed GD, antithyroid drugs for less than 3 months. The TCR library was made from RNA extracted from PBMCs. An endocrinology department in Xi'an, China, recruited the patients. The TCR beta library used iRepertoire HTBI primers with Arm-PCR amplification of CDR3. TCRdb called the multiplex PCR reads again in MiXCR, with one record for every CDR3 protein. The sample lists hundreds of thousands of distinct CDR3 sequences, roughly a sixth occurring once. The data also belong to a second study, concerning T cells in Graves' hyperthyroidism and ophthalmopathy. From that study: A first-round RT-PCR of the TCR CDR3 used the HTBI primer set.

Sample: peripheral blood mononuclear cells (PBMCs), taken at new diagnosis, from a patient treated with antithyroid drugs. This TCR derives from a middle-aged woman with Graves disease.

CDR3 bases: TGTGCCAGCAGTGAAGGTCCCAAGGGACTAGCGGGAACAGATACGCAGTATTTT. Amino acids: CASSEGPKGLAGTDTQYF. The chain joins TRBV25-1 to TRBJ2-3, with 13 bases aligning to TRBD2. The CDR3 sequence is 18 residues long. V lost 2 bases and J lost 3; bases outside the gene matches: 8. The germline CDR1 and CDR2 sequences are MGHDK and SYGVNS.